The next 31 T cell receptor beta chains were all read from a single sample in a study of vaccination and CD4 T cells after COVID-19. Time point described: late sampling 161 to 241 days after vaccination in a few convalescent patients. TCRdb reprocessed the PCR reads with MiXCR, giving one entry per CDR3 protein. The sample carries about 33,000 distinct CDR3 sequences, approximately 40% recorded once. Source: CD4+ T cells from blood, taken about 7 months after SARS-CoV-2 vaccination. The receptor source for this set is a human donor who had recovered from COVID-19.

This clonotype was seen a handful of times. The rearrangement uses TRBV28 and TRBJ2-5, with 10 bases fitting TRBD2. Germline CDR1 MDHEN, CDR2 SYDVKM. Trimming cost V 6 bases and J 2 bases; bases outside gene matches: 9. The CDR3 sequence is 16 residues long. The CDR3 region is CASRPRLAGVQETQYF. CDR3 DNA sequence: TGTGCCAGCAGGCCGAGGCTAGCGGGAGTACAAGAGACCCAGTACTTC. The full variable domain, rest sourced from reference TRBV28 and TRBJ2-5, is DVKVTQSSRYLVKRTGEKVFLECVQDMDHENMFWYRQDPGLGLRLIYFSYDVKMKEKGDIPEGYSVSREKKERFSLILESASTNQTSMYLCASRPRLAGVQETQYFGPGTRLLVL.

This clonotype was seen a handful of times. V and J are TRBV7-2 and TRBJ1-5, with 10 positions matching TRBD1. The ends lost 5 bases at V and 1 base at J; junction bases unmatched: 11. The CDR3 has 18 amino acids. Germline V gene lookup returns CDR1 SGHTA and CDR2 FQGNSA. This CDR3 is CASSTRQGASISNQPQHF. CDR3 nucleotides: TGTGCCAGCAGCACCCGACAGGGGGCATCGATAAGCAATCAGCCCCAGCATTTT. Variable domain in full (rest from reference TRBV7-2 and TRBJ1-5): GAGVSQSPSNKVTEKGKDVELRCDPISGHTALYWYRQSLGQGLEFLIYFQGNSAPDKSGLPSDRFSAERTGGSVSTLTIQRTQQEDSAVYLCASSTRQGASISNQPQHFGDGTRLSIL.

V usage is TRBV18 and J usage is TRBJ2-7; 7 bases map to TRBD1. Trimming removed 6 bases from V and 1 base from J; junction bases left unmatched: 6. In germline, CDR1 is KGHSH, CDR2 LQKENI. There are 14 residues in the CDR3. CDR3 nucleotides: TGTGCCAGCTCGTGGGACAGCCTTTCCTACGAGCAGTACTTC. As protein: CASSWDSLSYEQYF.

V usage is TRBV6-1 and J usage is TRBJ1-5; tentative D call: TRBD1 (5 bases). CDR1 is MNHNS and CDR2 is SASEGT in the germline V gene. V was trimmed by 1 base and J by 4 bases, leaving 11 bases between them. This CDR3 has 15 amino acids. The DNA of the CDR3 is TGTGCCAGCAGTGAAGGTTTGACAGAAAATCAGCCCCAGCATTTT. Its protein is CASSEGLTENQPQHF.

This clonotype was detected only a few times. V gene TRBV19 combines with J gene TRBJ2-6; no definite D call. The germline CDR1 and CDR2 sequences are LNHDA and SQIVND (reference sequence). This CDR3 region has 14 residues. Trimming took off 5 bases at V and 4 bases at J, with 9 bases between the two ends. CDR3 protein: CASSPQAGANVLTF. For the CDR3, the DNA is TGTGCCAGTAGTCCTCAGGCGGGGGCCAACGTCCTGACTTTC. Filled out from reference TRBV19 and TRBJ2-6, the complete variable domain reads DGGITQSPKYLFRKEGQNVTLSCEQNLNHDAMYWYRQDPGQGLRLIYYSQIVNDFQKGDIAEGYSVSREKKESFPLTVTSAQKNPTAFYLCASSPQAGANVLTFGAGSRLTVL.

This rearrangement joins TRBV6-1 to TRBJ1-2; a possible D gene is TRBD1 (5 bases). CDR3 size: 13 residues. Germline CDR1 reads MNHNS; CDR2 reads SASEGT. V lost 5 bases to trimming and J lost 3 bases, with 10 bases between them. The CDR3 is CASSRGGDYGYTF. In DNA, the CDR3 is TGTGCCAGCAGTCGGGGGGGGGACTATGGCTACACCTTC.

CDR3: CASSLGVEQYF. CDR3 bases: TGTGCCAGCAGCTTAGGGGTCGAGCAGTACTTC. The gene calls are TRBV7-9 and TRBJ2-7; D gene unclear. V lost 1 base and J lost 6, with 4 bases in between. The CDR3 length is 11 residues. The germline gives CDR1 SEHNR, CDR2 FQNEAQ (reference sequence).

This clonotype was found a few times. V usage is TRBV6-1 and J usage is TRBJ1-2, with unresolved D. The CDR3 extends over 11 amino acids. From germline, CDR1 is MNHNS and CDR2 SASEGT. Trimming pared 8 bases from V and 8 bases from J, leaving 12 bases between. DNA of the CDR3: TGTGCCAGCGGAGACGCTGGCGGCTACACCTTC. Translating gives CASGDAGGYTF.

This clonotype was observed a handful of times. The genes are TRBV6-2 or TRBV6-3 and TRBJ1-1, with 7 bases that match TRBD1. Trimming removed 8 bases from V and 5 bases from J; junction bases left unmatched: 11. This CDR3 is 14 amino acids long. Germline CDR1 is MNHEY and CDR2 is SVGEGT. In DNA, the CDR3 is TGTGCCAGCCGCGTACAGGGGATAAATACTGAAGCTTTCTTT. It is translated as CASRVQGINTEAFF.

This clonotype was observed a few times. CDR3 protein: CAISEGQGGNQPQHF. The DNA for the CDR3 is TGTGCCATCAGTGAAGGACAGGGAGGCAATCAGCCCCAGCATTTT. The chain has TRBV10-3 and TRBJ1-5; TRBD1 aligns across 8 bases. From germline, CDR1 is ENHRY and CDR2 SYGVKD. The CDR3 length is 15 residues. J was trimmed by 2 bases and V by 3 bases; bases with no gene match: 3.

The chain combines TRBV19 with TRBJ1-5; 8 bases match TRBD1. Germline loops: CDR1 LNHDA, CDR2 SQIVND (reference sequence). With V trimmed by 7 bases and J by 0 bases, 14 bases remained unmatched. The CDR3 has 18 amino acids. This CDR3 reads CASNAGQGKSSSNQPQHF. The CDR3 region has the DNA TGTGCCAGTAACGCCGGACAGGGTAAGAGCTCTAGCAATCAGCCCCAGCATTTT. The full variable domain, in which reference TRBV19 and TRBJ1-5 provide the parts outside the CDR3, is DGGITQSPKYLFRKEGQNVTLSCEQNLNHDAMYWYRQDPGQGLRLIYYSQIVNDFQKGDIAEGYSVSREKKESFPLTVTSAQKNPTAFYLCASNAGQGKSSSNQPQHFGDGTRLSIL.

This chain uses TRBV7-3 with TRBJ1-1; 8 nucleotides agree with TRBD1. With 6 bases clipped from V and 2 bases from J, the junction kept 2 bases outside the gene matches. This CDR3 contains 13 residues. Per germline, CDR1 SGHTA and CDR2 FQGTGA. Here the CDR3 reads CASSQGANTEAFF. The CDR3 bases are TGTGCCAGCAGTCAGGGGGCAAACACTGAAGCTTTCTTT.

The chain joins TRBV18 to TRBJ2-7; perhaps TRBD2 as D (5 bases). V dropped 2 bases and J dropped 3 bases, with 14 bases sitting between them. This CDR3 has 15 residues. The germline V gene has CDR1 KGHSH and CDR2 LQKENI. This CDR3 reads CASSPDTRAGYEQYF. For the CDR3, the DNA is TGTGCCAGCTCACCAGATACGCGGGCTGGCTACGAGCAGTACTTC.

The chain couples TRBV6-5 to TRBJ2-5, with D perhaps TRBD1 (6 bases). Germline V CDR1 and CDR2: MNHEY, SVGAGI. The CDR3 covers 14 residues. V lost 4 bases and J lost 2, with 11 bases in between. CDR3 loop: CASSLRTAQETQYF. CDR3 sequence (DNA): TGTGCCAGCAGTTTACGGACAGCTCAAGAGACCCAGTACTTC.

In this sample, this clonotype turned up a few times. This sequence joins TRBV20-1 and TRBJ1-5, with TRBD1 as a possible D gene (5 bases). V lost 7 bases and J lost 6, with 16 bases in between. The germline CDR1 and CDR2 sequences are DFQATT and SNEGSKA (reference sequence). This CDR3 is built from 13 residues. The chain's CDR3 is CSVKTADGQPQHF. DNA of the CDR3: TGCAGTGTCAAGACAGCCGATGGTCAGCCCCAGCATTTT.

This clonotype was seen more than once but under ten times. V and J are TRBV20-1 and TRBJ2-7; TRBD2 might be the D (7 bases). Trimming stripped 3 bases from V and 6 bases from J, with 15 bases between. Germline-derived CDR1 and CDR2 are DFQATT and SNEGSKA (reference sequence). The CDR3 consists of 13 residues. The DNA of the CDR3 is TGCAGTGCTAGGATAGGGGGAGGGCGCGAGCAGTACTTC. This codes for CSARIGGGREQYF.

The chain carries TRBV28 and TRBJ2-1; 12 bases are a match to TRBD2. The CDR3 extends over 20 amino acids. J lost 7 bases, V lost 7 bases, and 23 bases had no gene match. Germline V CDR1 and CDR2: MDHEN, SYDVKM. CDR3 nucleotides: TGTGCCAGCAACCATCAACCGGGACAGAAACGGACTAGCGGGACGAATGAGCAGTTCTTC. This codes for CASNHQPGQKRTSGTNEQFF.

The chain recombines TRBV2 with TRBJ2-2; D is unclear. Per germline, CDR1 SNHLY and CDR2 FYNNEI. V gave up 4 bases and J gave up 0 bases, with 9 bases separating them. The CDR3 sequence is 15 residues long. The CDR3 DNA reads TGTGCCAGCAGTGGAGACCTTGCGAACACCGGGGAGCTGTTTTTT. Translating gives CASSGDLANTGELFF.

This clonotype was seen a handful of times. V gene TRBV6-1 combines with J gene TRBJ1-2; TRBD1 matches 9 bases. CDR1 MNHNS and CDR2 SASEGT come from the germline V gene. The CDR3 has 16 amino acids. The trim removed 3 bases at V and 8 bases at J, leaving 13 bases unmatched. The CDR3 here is CASSEWRGQGVEGYTF. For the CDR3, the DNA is TGTGCCAGCAGTGAGTGGAGGGGACAGGGAGTAGAGGGCTACACCTTC.

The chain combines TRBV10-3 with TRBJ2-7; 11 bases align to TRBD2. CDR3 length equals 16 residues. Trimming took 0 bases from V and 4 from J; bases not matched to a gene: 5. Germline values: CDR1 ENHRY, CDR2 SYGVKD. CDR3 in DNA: TGTGCCATCAGTGAGTCGGGGACTAGCGGAAAGTACGAGCAGTACTTC. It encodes CAISESGTSGKYEQYF.

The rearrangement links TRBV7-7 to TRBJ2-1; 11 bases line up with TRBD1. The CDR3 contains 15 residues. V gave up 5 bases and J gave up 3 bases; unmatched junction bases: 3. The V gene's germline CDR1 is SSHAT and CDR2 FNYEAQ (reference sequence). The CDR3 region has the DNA TGTGCCAGCAGCCCGGGACAGGGGGTCTACAATGAGCAGTTCTTC. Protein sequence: CASSPGQGVYNEQFF.

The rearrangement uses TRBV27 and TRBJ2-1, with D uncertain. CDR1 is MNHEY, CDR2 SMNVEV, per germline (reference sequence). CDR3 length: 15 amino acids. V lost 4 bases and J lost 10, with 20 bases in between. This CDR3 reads CASSSSGPTPGEQFF. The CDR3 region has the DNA TGTGCCAGCAGTTCCTCCGGGCCCACCCCCGGCGAGCAGTTCTTC.

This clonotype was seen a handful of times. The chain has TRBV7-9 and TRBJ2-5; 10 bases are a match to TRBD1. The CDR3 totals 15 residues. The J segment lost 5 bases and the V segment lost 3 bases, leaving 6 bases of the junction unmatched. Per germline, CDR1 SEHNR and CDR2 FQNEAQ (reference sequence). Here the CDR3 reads CASSFSTGGMETQYF. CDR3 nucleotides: TGTGCCAGCAGCTTCTCGACAGGGGGCATGGAGACCCAGTACTTC.

CDR3 bases: TGTGCCAGCAGCTTTTCACTGACAGATACGCAGTATTTT. This sequence encodes CASSFSLTDTQYF. This chain links TRBV7-9 with TRBJ2-3; D unresolved. Per germline, CDR1 SEHNR and CDR2 FQNEAQ (reference sequence). Trimming took off 3 bases at V and 3 bases at J, with 7 bases between the two ends. There are 13 residues in the CDR3.

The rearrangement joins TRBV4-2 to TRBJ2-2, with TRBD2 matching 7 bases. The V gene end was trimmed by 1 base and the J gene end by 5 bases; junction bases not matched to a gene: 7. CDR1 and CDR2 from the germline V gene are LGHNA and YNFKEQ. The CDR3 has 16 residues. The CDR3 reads CASSQVLSGMTGELFF. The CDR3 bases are TGTGCCAGCAGCCAAGTTCTCAGCGGGATGACCGGGGAGCTGTTTTTT.

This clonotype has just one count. CDR3 sequence reads: CASSIGGSIATAGYTF. The CDR3 nucleotides read TGTGCCAGTAGTATAGGGGGCTCTATCGCGACAGCTGGCTACACCTTC. This sequence joins TRBV19 and TRBJ1-2; D possibly corresponds to TRBD1 (5 bases). V shed 1 base and J shed 7 bases, with 19 bases lying between them. Germline V lookup: CDR1 LNHDA, CDR2 SQIVND (reference sequence). CDR3 length equals 16 residues.

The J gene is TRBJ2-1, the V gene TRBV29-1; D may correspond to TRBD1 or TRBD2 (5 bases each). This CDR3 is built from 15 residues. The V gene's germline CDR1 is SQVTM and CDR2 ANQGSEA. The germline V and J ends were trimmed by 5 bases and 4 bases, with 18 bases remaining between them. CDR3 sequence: CSVRAWGGTYNEQFF. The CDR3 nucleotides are TGCAGCGTTCGCGCTTGGGGTGGGACGTACAATGAGCAGTTCTTC.

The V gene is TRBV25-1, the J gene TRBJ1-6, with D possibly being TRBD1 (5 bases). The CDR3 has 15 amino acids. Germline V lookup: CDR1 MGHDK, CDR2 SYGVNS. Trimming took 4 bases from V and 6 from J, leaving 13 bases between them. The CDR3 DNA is TGTGCCAGCAGTGGGTCCGTCCAGGGTAATTCACCCCTCCACTTT. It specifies CASSGSVQGNSPLHF.

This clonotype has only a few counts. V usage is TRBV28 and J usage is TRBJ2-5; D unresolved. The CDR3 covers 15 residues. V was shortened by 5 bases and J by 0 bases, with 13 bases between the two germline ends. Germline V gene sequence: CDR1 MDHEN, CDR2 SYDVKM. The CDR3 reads CASSPLGGYQETQYF. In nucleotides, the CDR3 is TGTGCCAGCAGTCCCCTGGGTGGATACCAAGAGACCCAGTACTTC.

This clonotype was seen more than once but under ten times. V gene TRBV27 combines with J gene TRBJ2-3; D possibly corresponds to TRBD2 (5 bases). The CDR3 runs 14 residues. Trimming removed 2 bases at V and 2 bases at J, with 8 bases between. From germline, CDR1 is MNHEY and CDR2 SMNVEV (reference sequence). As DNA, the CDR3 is TGTGCCAGCAGTTTACTCGGGGTCACAGATACGCAGTATTTT. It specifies CASSLLGVTDTQYF.

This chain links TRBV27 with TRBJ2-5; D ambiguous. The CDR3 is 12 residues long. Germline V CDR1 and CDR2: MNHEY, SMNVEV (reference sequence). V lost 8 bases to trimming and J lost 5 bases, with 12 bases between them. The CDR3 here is CASGVRVETQYF. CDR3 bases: TGTGCCAGCGGGGTTCGAGTGGAGACCCAGTACTTC.